A single sample is the source of the 11 T cell receptor beta chains below, sequenced in a study of blood T cell repertoires in COVID-19. Using immunoSEQ multiplex PCR, the repertoire was profiled, and TCRdb retains in-frame clones only, with some absent. This table holds about 460,000 clones, less than 90% found once. The source material was PBMCs or T cells enriched from blood (not recorded which). The receptor set was obtained from a woman aged 55 to 70 who had recovered from COVID-19.

The chain employs TRBV2 and TRBJ2-3, with a weak D call TRBD2 (6 bases). Deletions cut 5 bases from V and 7 bases from J, with 10 bases between. The CDR3 contains 12 residues. Germline values: CDR1 SNHLY, CDR2 FYNNEI. CDR3 in DNA: TGTGCCAGCAGTTTTAGCGGATATACGCAGTATTTT. This encodes CASSFSGYTQYF.

The V and J genes are TRBV4-2 and TRBJ1-2; D gene uncertain. Germline-derived CDR1 and CDR2 are LGHNA and YNFKEQ. The CDR3 extends over 11 amino acids. The ends were cut back, 1 base at V and 6 bases at J, with 3 bases in the middle. The CDR3 here is CASSQVNGYTF. The CDR3, as DNA: TGTGCCAGCAGCCAAGTTAATGGCTACACCTTC.

The genes are TRBV19 and TRBJ1-5; TRBD1 agrees at 11 bases. The CDR3 contains 15 residues. CDR1 is LNHDA, CDR2 SQIVND, per germline (reference sequence). The junction had 3 bases not matched to a gene; V was cut back by 6 bases and J by 2 bases. CDR3 loop: CASSQDRGRNQPQHF. The CDR3 nucleotides are TGTGCCAGTAGCCAGGACAGGGGGCGCAATCAGCCCCAGCATTTT.

The chain carries TRBV2 and TRBJ1-4; D ambiguous. The germline V and J ends were trimmed by 8 bases and 7 bases, with 8 bases remaining between them. Germline V gives CDR1 SNHLY, CDR2 FYNNEI. This CDR3 region has 11 residues. CDR3 sequence (DNA): TGTGCCAGCCGAGGAGGTGAAAAACTGTTTTTT. Its translation is CASRGGEKLFF.

In regard to this clone: Other DNA sequences of this sample code for an identical CDR3. The CDR3 region is CASSSWTGGNTIYF. DNA of the CDR3: TGCGCCAGCAGTTCCTGGACAGGAGGAAACACCATATATTTT. The chain carries TRBV5-1 and TRBJ1-3, with 7 bases aligning to TRBD1. Trimming took 5 bases from V and 4 from J; bases not matched to a gene: 6. CDR3 length equals 14 residues. CDR1 SGHRS and CDR2 YFSETQ come from the germline V gene.

V gene TRBV6-6 combines with J gene TRBJ1-2; D not certain. CDR3 length equals 15 residues. Germline assignment: CDR1 MNHNY and CDR2 SVGAGI (reference sequence). The V and J ends lost 3 bases and 7 bases respectively, with 18 bases between them. This CDR3 reads CASSYRPGGKGGYTF. The CDR3 DNA follows: TGTGCCAGCAGTTATCGACCGGGAGGGAAGGGTGGCTACACCTTC.

The genes are TRBV6-5 and TRBJ2-1; TRBD1 aligns across 7 bases. This CDR3 spans 16 amino acids. Per germline, CDR1 MNHEY and CDR2 SVGAGI. V lost 2 bases to trimming and J lost 2 bases; unmatched junction nucleotides: 6. CDR3 coding DNA: TGTGCCAGCAGTTACCGCCGGGACAGTCCCTACAATGAGCAGTTCTTC. Translated, it gives CASSYRRDSPYNEQFF.

The V and J genes are TRBV6-1 and TRBJ2-2; D unresolved. Germline V gives CDR1 MNHNS, CDR2 SASEGT. The CDR3 totals 13 residues. Trimming took off 11 bases at V and 6 bases at J, with 16 bases between the two ends. This CDR3 reads CAAQGPGAGELFF. The DNA for the CDR3 is TGTGCCGCTCAAGGTCCAGGTGCCGGGGAGCTGTTTTTT.

The chain combines TRBV11-3 with TRBJ2-7; 7 nucleotides line up with TRBD1. Germline loops: CDR1 SGHNT, CDR2 YENEEA. Trimming cost V 5 bases and J 2 bases; bases outside gene matches: 9. The CDR3 contains 15 residues. This CDR3 is CASSPRQGITYEQYF. In DNA form, the CDR3 reads TGTGCCAGCAGCCCCCGACAGGGTATAACCTACGAGCAGTACTTC.

This sequence joins TRBV3-1 (or the pseudogene TRBV3-2) and TRBJ1-3; possibly TRBD1 for D (5 bases). The CDR3 totals 15 residues. Germline V lookup: CDR1 LGHDT, CDR2 YNNKEL (reference sequence). V lost 2 bases and J 1 base, leaving 9 bases between the germline ends. The CDR3 DNA reads TGTGCCAGCAGCCAAACTCAGGGTTCTGGAAACACCATATATTTT. Its protein product is CASSQTQGSGNTIYF.

The rearrangement joins TRBV15 to TRBJ2-2; TRBD1 matches at 9 bases. The CDR3 contains 16 residues. In germline, CDR1 is LNHNV, CDR2 YYDKDF (reference sequence). V was pared by 5 bases and J by 0 bases, with 4 bases of the junction left unmatched. Here the CDR3 reads CATSARTGANTGELFF. CDR3 in DNA: TGTGCCACCAGCGCTAGGACAGGGGCGAACACCGGGGAGCTGTTTTTT. The full variable domain, with the rest looked up from reference TRBV15 and TRBJ2-2, is DAMVIQNPRYQVTQFGKPVTLSCSQTLNHNVMYWYQQKSSQAPKLLFHYYDKDFNNEADTPDNFQSRRPNTSFCFLDIRSPGLGDTAMYLCATSARTGANTGELFFGEGSRLTVL.